The 2 T cell receptor beta chains presented below share a single source sample, sequenced in a study of cytomegalovirus exposure and HLA in healthy donors. PCR involved 60 Vbeta and 13 Jbeta primers. Data came from immunoSEQ multiplex PCR; TCRdb stores just in-frame clones and leaves some out. In the table there are around 130,000 clones, more than 65% of which are singletons. Sequencing used PBMCs. The receptors stem from a woman aged 18-30 years in good health and CMV-seronegative.

The chain has TRBV6-5 and TRBJ2-1, with 7 bases aligning to TRBD1. V was pared by 7 bases and J by 1 base, with 4 bases of the junction left unmatched. The germline V gene has CDR1 MNHEY and CDR2 SVGAGI. This CDR3 is 14 amino acids long. The CDR3 protein is CASIQQGSYNEQFF. The CDR3 nucleotides are TGTGCCAGCATCCAACAGGGGTCCTACAATGAGCAGTTCTTC.

The J gene is TRBJ1-1, the V gene TRBV5-6, with D perhaps TRBD1 (5 bases). The CDR3 has 14 amino acids. CDR1 SGHDT and CDR2 YYEEEE come from the germline V gene. The ends were cut back, 5 bases at V and 4 bases at J, with 15 bases in the middle. The CDR3 DNA reads as TGTGCCAGCAGTTATCGCAGGGTTTCCACTGAAGCTTTCTTT. Residues: CASSYRRVSTEAFF.